This TCR beta chain was profiled in a study of CD8+CD57+ T cells in acquired aplastic anemia. Looking at the study overall: CD4+ and CD8+ cells, once sorted, gave DNA averaging roughly 3.2 ug. Study findings and constraints: Patients and controls had CD8+ Simpson's diversity values that were not significantly distinct. Twenty-nine shared CD8+ CDR3s appeared highly expressed within patients' immunodominant clones.

The TCR beta profiling, which covered VDJ combination and CDR3 sequence, was carried out using genomic DNA as the template. Each CDR3 protein gets one entry after TCRdb re-called the reads with MiXCR. The sample carries 150,000 to 200,000 distinct CDR3 sequences, roughly half recorded once. The sample holds many counts of this clonotype. Its matching antigen is unknown. Sequenced: sorted CD4+, CD8+, or CD8+CD57+ T cells (not recorded which) from PBMCs. The origin of this receptor is a human donor in good health.

CDR3 DNA sequence: TGCGCCAGCTCTGCGGTGCAGGGCATAGCGGGTCGAAAGCGTGAGCAGTTCTTC. It yields the protein CASSAVQGIAGRKREQFF. V and J are TRBV4-1 and TRBJ2-1, with 7 bases matching TRBD2. Trimming took 8 bases from V and 9 from J; bases not matched to a gene: 25. The V gene's germline CDR1 is MGHRA and CDR2 YSYEKL. The CDR3 is made up of 18 amino acids.